At least ten counts were recorded for the clone carrying this TCR beta chain. Its target is unknown. This entry comes from a study of T-cell memory formation after mild COVID-19. Findings and caveats of the study: Researchers found some responding clones in pre-infection memory, a sign that cross-reactive memory joined. Clones that contracted clustered mainly in CM and EM if CD4+ and in EMRA if CD8+. In second-wave clones peaking day 37, SARS-CoV-2 specificity remained unconfirmed.

CDR3 length: 15 residues. Germline lookup yields CDR1 SGHTA and CDR2 FQGNSA. V lost 5 bases, J lost 5 bases, and 15 bases lay in between. Each CDR3 protein gets one entry after TCRdb re-called the 5' RACE reads with MiXCR. The profile covers 350,000 or so distinct CDR3 sequences, with 10% to 15% appearing a single time and 20% to 25% taken by the ten largest. The chain combines TRBV7-2 with TRBJ1-4, with a possible D match to TRBD1 (6 bases). This clonotype was sampled from a man aged 18 to 29 who had mild COVID-19 (a few samples of this study predate the infection). Cell type and time point are not known. The sequenced material came from PBMCs or a T cell subset sorted from them (not recorded which). For the CDR3, the DNA is TGTGCCAGCAGCGAACGGGGGGGCAGGAATGAAAAACTGTTTTTT. Translated, it gives CASSERGGRNEKLFF.